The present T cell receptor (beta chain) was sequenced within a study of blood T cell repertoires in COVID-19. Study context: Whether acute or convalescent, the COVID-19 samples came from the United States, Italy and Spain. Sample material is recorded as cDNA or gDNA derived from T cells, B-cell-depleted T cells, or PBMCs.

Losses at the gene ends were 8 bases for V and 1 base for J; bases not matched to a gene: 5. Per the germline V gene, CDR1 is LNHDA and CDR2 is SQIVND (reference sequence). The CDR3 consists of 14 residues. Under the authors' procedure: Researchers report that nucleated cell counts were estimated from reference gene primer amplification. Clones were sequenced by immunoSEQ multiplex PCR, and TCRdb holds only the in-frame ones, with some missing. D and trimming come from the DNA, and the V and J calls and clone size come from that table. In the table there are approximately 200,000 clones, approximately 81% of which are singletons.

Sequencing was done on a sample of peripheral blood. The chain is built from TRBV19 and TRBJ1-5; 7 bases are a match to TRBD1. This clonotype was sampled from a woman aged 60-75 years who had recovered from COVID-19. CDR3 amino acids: CASYRGGSNQPQHF. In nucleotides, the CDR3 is TGTGCCAGTTACAGGGGAGGAAGCAATCAGCCCCAGCATTTT.